This TCR beta chain was sequenced for a study of T-cell reconstitution after alpha-beta-depleted transplantation in children (dated by TCRdb to 2016 to 2017). Turning to the overall study: Using TCR repertoire profiling, the study quantitatively followed how T-cell immune reconstitution unfolded in children after TCRalphabeta/CD19-depleted allogeneic hematopoietic cell transplantation.

The germline V gene supplies CDR1 SGHRS and CDR2 YFSETQ. After removal of 0 bases from V and 7 bases from J, the junction retains 5 bases not matched to a gene. Taken from cysteine to phenylalanine, the CDR3 has 15 residues. The sequence is cut down to CDR3 DNA, 45 bases in frame from base 1. To note about this clonotype: Its antigen is not yet known. There are no base qualities to consult, and no much larger clone falls within one base.

The library relied on PCR. Sequencing was carried out with an Illumina HiSeq 2500. To normalize quantification of the TCRbeta repertoire, the TCR libraries were built with molecular barcoding that relied on unique molecular identifiers. In-frame beta chains were kept once TCRdb had trimmed the public reads at Q25 with fastp and called clones with MiXCR. Rows merge per CDR3 protein into single entries with the most common DNA and genes. The sample records a few hundred thousand distinct CDR3 sequences, about a sixth of which are singletons. Less than 4% of the sample comes from the top ten. The sample in question was PBMCs from the stem cell graft donor, obtained from the stem cell graft. The TCR was taken from a human donor who donated a stem cell graft to a child with acute lymphoblastic leukemia. The chain is encoded by TRBV5-1 joined to TRBJ2-1, with 9 bases aligning to TRBD2. The DNA sequence follows: TGCGCCAGCAGCTTGGATGCGGGAGGGGATAATGAGCAGTTCTTC. The resulting protein is CASSLDAGGDNEQFF.